Listed here is a single TCR beta chain. This entry is derived from a study of OX40 agonist ivuxolimab in advanced cancers. Sequencing was performed with immunoSEQ multiplex PCR; in TCRdb, only in-frame clones are kept and a portion is missing. The sample comprises about 110,000 clones, under 95% of which are singletons, and roughly 0.61% rests with the top ten. Germline CDR1 reads SGHRS; CDR2 reads YFSETQ. The CDR3 spans 14 residues. V was trimmed by 4 bases and J by 0 bases, leaving 11 bases between them. The material sequenced was CD4+ or CD8+ T cells sorted from blood, taken in a trial of the OX40 agonist ivuxolimab. The sequence derives from an adult with an advanced solid tumor such as melanoma, head and neck, liver or kidney cancer. The gene calls are TRBV5-1 and TRBJ2-7; perhaps TRBD2 as D (6 bases). In DNA form, the CDR3 reads TGCGCCAGCAGCAATAGCGGCGGCTCCTACGAGCAGTACTTC. Translation: CASSNSGGSYEQYF.